This T cell receptor beta chain was sequenced during a study of blood T cells in healthy people across ages. The germline CDR1 and CDR2 sequences are SGHAT and FQNNGV. The CDR3 consists of 16 residues. V lost 5 bases and J 0 bases, leaving 14 bases between the germline ends. In regard to this clonotype: What it recognizes is unknown.

Study-wide results and limits: Age advanced and TCR beta diversity per million T cells fell, roughly linearly. Diversity figures based on one million T cells were deemed too low. Strong correlation existed between TCR beta diversity and naive T cell percentage.

A second PCR, run for about 6 to 11 cycles, used a sample-barcoded 5' primer plus a J-beta primer mix. Via MiXCR, TCRdb re-called the 5' RACE reads, giving one row per CDR3 protein. The sample has about 810,000 distinct CDR3 sequences, about 34% seen once; the top ten hold 10% to 15%. Input material: blood. The TCR sequence derives from a young man in good health. The chain carries TRBV11-2 and TRBJ2-4, with D perhaps being TRBD1 or TRBD2 (5 bases each). CDR3 DNA sequence: TGTGCCAGCAGCCTAGGGGACGTGGTAGCCAAAAACATTCAGTACTTC. It is translated as CASSLGDVVAKNIQYF.